The entry that follows covers one T cell receptor (beta chain) sequence. What it recognizes is unknown. These data come from a study of a mutant IDH1 vaccine in newly diagnosed glioma. Background on the study: An approximately 62% male, approximately 38% female split and a mean age of roughly 37 years characterized treated patients. Study results and caveats: Vaccine-induced immune responses occurred in less than 95% of patients.

Time point indicated: week 5, during vaccination. Vaccination comprised doses that each held 300 ug of mutant IDH1 20-mer peptide, plus topical imiquimod. The CDR3 has 14 amino acids. CDR1 is LNHDA and CDR2 is SQIVND in the germline V gene (reference sequence). Germline trimming cut 3 bases from V and 3 bases from J; bases unmatched to any gene: 5. Sequencing was performed with immunoSEQ multiplex PCR; in TCRdb, only in-frame clones are kept and a portion is missing. The data show roughly 50,000 clones, around 82% seen once. The chain links TRBV19 to TRBJ2-7; the match to TRBD2 covers 7 bases. This TCR derives from a woman younger than 30 with glioma. Some clones in this sample may be carry-over from other donors' samples. The input for sequencing was PBMCs, taken from a glioma patient whose treatment included an IDH1 peptide vaccine. Here the CDR3 DNA reads TGTGCCAGTAGTATTCGTAGCGGGCGCTACGAGCAGTACTTC. Translation gives CASSIRSGRYEQYF.